The T cell receptor (beta chain) described here comes from a study of blood T cell repertoires in COVID-19 (dated by TCRdb to 2018 to 2020). Some background on the complete study: Collaborator samples came from the United States, Italy and Spain and covered acute and convalescent phases of COVID-19. Nearly every sample came with metadata listing a de-identified subject ID, COVID-19 status, age in years and sex. Samples came from the ongoing ImmuneRACE study (first 160 participants) plus 1,254 subjects from 6 global collaborators. The material from the prospective study consisted of cDNA or gDNA derived from T cells, B-cell-depleted T cells, or PBMCs. The repertoires were released in a freely available public database intended as a resource for research on the immune response to SARS-CoV-2. The dataset comprised deeply sampled blood TCRbeta repertoires from subjects exposed to, actively infected with, or recovered from COVID-19. Where HLA class I and class II types were available, the types were taken from metadata supplied by the sample provider, not from assay-based typing.

On the study overall, not on this receptor specifically: The quantity of clinical and demographic metadata differed by source and by participant and was supplied without curation.

The immunoSEQ Assay, a bias-controlled multiplex PCR, was used to amplify TCRbeta CDR3 regions from genomic DNA. Under the source paper's analysis protocol: Nucleated cell counts per sample were estimated from amplification of reference gene primers within the assay. To quantify the absolute abundance of each unique TCRbeta CDR3 rearrangement, sequence reads were collapsed and filtered. For each sample, productive Simpson clonality was calculated as the square root of Simpson's diversity index over productive rearrangements. TCRdb stores this immuneACCESS table with in-frame sequences only. Part of the clones is absent; in the studies checked, under half of the shortfall reflects unresolved V genes, and no reason is known for the rest. V, J and clone size are those of that table, while D and trimming were read from the DNA. The sample table contains about 180,000 clones; only one count was recorded for about 91% of them. In total, the top ten clones hold 4% to 5% of the sample.

The CDR3 spans 13 residues, from the cysteine through the phenylalanine. Only CDR3 DNA remains: 39 bases, in frame from the first base. After removal of 7 bases from V and 5 bases from J, the junction retains 7 bases not matched to a gene. Collaborating institutions collected whole blood in K2EDTA tubes following their own protocols. For TCRbeta analysis, collaborators shipped samples as frozen whole blood, isolated PBMCs, or DNA extracted from either of those sample types. Note on this clone: The antigen this receptor binds is unknown. No much larger clonotype is one base removed from it; base qualities were not supplied.

The chain is assembled from TRBV23-1 and TRBJ2-7, and 8 bases in between align with TRBD2. TRBV23-1 is flagged as an ORF with uncertain function. The origin of this receptor is a woman aged 25 to 39 with acute or convalescent COVID-19. The sequenced sample consisted of peripheral blood. The CDR3 protein: CASIIREGHEQYF. In nucleotides, the sequence is TGCGCCAGCATTATACGGGAGGGCCACGAGCAGTACTTC.